This TCR beta chain was identified in a study of identifying expanded T cells in peripheral blood. Study results and caveats: Technical replicates showed around 1.2 changed clones; around 2 weeks about 16.4; four weeks 19.

Germline V gene sequence: CDR1 SGHTA, CDR2 FQGNSA. J was trimmed by 1 base and V by 4 bases; bases with no gene match: 2. The CDR3 spans 14 residues. This clone occurred once. Its target is not known. TCRdb keeps only in-frame clones here, not all; method: immunoSEQ multiplex PCR. The sample lists 80,000 to 95,000 clones, about nine tenths occurring once. The V gene is TRBV7-2, the J gene TRBJ2-3; 7 bases line up with TRBD1. The TCR originated in a person aged 18 to 70 in good health. Sequenced sample: blood. CDR3 in DNA: TGTGCCAGCAGCTACGGACAGGGCACAGATACGCAGTATTTT. Residues: CASSYGQGTDTQYF.